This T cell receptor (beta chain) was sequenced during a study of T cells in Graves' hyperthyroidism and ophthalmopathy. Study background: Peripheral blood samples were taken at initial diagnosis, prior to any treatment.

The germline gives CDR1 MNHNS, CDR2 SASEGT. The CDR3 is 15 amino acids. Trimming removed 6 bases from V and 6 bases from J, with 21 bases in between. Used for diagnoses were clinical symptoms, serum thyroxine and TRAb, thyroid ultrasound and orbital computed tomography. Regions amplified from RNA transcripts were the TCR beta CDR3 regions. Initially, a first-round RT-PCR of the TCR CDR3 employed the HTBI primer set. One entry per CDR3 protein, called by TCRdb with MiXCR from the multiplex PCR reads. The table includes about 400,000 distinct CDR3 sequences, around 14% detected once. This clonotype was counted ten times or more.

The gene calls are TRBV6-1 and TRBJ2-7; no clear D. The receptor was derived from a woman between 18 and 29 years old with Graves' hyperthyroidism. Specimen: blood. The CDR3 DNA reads TGTGCCAGCAGCCTATACGAGGCAGAAGGTCGCGAGCAGTACTTC. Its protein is CASSLYEAEGREQYF.